This T cell receptor (beta chain) appears in the sequencing data of a study of blood T cell repertoires in COVID-19. J lost 15 bases, V lost 2 bases, and 7 bases had no gene match. This CDR3 contains 12 residues. CDR1 is SGHRS, CDR2 YFSETQ, per germline. TCRdb keeps only in-frame clones here, not all; method: immunoSEQ multiplex PCR. The sample has about 140,000 clones, around 80% seen once; the top ten hold roughly 15%. The TCR was taken from a man in his fifties or sixties with acute or convalescent COVID-19. The rearrangement uses TRBV5-1 and TRBJ2-1, with 8 bases aligning to TRBD1. The sample taken for sequencing was peripheral blood. Written as DNA, the CDR3 is TGCGCCAGCAGCTTTCCGGGACAGGTCTCGTTCTTC. It translates to CASSFPGQVSFF. The whole variable domain, filled in from reference TRBV5-1 and TRBJ2-1, reads KAGVTQTPRYLIKTRGQQVTLSCSPISGHRSVSWYQQTPGQGLQFLFEYFSETQRNKGNFPGRFSGRQFSNSRSEMNVSTLELGDSALYLCASSFPGQVSFFGPGTRLTVL.